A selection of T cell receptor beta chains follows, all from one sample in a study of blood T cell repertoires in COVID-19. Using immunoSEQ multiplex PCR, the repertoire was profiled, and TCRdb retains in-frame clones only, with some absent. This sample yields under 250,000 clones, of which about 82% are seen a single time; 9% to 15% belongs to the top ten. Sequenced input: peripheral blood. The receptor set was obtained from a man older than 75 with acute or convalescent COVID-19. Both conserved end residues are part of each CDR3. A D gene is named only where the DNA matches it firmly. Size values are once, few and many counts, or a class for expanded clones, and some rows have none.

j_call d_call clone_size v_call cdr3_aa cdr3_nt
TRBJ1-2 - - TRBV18 CASSPPTTPGPYGYTF TGTGCCAGCTCACCTCCAACTACTCCAGGGCCCTATGGCTACACCTTC
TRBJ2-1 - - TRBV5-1 CASSFGGVSSYNEQFF TGCGCCAGCAGCTTTGGCGGGGTGAGCTCCTACAATGAGCAGTTCTTC
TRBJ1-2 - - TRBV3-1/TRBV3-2 CASSQEGVRHSSKDGYTF TGTGCCAGCAGCCAAGAAGGTGTGCGACACTCTTCTAAAGATGGCTACACCTTC
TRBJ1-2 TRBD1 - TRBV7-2 CASSPGQETFGGGYTF TGTGCCAGCAGCCCAGGACAGGAGACCTTCGGGGGTGGCTACACCTTC
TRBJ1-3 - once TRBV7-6 CASSSPAGVVNTIYF TGTGCCAGCAGCTCGCCGGCGGGGGTTGTAAACACCATATATTTT
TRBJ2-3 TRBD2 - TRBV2 CASSRTSGTDTQYF TGTGCCAGCAGTCGGACTAGCGGAACAGATACGCAGTATTTT
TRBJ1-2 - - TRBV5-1 CASSLDEWAGGGYTF TGCGCCAGCAGCTTGGACGAATGGGCTGGTGGTGGCTACACCTTC
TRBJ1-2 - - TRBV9 CASSVGSSDGYTF TGTGCCAGCAGCGTAGGATCGTCGGATGGCTACACCTTC
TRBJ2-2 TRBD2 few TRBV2 CATELLTSGAGELFF TGTGCCACAGAGTTGTTAACTAGCGGAGCCGGGGAGCTGTTTTTT
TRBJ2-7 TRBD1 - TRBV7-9 CASSLIGTGSSYEQYF TGTGCCAGCAGCTTAATCGGGACAGGGTCTTCCTACGAGCAGTACTTC
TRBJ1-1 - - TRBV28 CASSLPYRGSTEAFF TGTGCCAGCAGTTTACCCTATCGGGGGAGCACTGAAGCTTTCTTT
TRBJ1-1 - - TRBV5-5 CASSTGTLNTEAFF TGTGCCAGCAGTACCGGGACACTTAACACTGAAGCTTTCTTT
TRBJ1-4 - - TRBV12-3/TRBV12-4 CASGFGGGEKLFF TGTGCCAGCGGCTTCGGGGGAGGTGAAAAACTGTTTTTT
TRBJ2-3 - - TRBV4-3 CASSQESTARTDTQYF TGCGCCAGCAGCCAAGAGTCCACAGCTCGCACAGATACGCAGTATTTT
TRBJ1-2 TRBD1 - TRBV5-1 CASSLEGIPGGGYTF TGCGCCAGCAGCTTGGAAGGCATCCCAGGGGGTGGCTACACCTTC
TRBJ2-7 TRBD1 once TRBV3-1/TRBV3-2 CASSRTGGYEQYF TGTGCCAGCAGCCGGACAGGGGGCTACGAGCAGTACTTC
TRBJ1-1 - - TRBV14 CASSKLWNTEAFF TGTGCCAGCAGCAAGCTGTGGAACACTGAAGCTTTCTTT
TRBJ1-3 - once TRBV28 CASSPNRGSGNTIYF TGTGCCAGCAGTCCTAATCGGGGCTCTGGAAACACCATATATTTT
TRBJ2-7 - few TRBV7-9 CASSPQGSEQYF TGTGCCAGCAGCCCTCAGGGGAGCGAGCAGTACTTC
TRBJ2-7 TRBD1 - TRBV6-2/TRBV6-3 CASSYPAGQGKDEQYF TGTGCCAGCAGTTACCCGGCAGGACAGGGGAAGGACGAGCAGTACTTC
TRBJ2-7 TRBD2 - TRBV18 CASSPASGRFEQYF TGTGCCAGCTCACCCGCTAGCGGGAGGTTCGAGCAGTACTTC
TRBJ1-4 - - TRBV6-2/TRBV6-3 CASSYPPGRVHEKLFF TGTGCCAGCAGTTACCCTCCGGGGAGGGTACATGAAAAACTGTTTTTT
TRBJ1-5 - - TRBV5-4 CASSLMGGNQPQHF TGTGCCAGCAGCTTGATGGGGGGGAATCAGCCCCAGCATTTT
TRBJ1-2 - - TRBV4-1 CASSQERGNYGYTF TGCGCCAGCAGCCAAGAAAGGGGGAACTATGGCTACACCTTC
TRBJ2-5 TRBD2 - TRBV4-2 CASSQEASGGPFQETQYF TGTGCCAGCAGCCAAGAGGCTAGCGGGGGGCCCTTTCAAGAGACCCAGTACTTC
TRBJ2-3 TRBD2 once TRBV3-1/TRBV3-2 CASSPTGGNLPTDTQYF TGTGCCAGCAGTCCAACCGGGGGGAACCTCCCCACAGATACGCAGTATTTT
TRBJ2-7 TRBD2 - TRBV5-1 CASMDTGGISYEQYF TGCGCCAGCATGGATACGGGGGGAATTTCCTACGAGCAGTACTTC
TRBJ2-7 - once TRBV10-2 CASRVESGSSYEQYF TGCGCCAGCAGGGTAGAGTCGGGTAGCTCCTACGAGCAGTACTTC
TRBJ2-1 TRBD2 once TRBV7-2 CASSFSGGYNEQFF TGTGCCAGCAGCTTTAGCGGGGGGTACAATGAGCAGTTCTTC
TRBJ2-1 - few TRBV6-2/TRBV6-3 CASSYIAGEIYNEQFF TGTGCCAGCAGTTACATCGCAGGGGAAATTTACAATGAGCAGTTCTTC
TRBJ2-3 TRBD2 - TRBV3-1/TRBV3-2 CASSPGRRGGGDTQYF TGTGCCAGCAGCCCCGGCAGGCGGGGGGGCGGAGATACGCAGTATTTT
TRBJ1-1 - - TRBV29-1 CSVDRGRNTEAFF TGCAGCGTTGACCGGGGTCGGAACACTGAAGCTTTCTTT
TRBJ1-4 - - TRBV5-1 CASSLEGNEKLFF TGCGCCAGCAGCTTGGAGGGGAATGAAAAACTGTTTTTT
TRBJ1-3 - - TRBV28 CASSRTLDSPGNTIYF TGTGCCAGCAGCCGGACCCTTGACAGCCCAGGAAACACCATATATTTT
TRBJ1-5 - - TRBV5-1 CASSLRAGDQPQHF TGCGCCAGCAGCTTGAGGGCAGGGGATCAGCCCCAGCATTTT
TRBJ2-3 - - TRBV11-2 CASSFTAGGGYTDTQYF TGTGCCAGCAGCTTTACCGCTGGGGGGGGCTACACAGATACGCAGTATTTT
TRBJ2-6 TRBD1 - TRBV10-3 CAISEGTAGANVLTF TGTGCCATCAGTGAGGGGACAGCTGGGGCCAACGTCCTGACTTTC
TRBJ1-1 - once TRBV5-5 CASSLGGKPEAFF TGTGCCAGCAGCTTGGGAGGGAAGCCTGAAGCTTTCTTT
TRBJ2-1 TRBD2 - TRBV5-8 CASSLGLAGGSGEQFF TGTGCCAGCAGCTTAGGACTAGCGGGGGGGTCCGGTGAGCAGTTCTTC
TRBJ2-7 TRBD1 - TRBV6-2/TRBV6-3 CASSLAGTDRSEQYF TGTGCCAGCAGCTTAGCCGGGACAGATAGATCGGAGCAGTACTTC
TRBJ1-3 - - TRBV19 CASTNDAGTIYF TGTGCCAGTACCAATGACGCAGGCACCATATATTTT
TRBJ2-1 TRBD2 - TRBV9 CASSPQGGSGGSYNEQFF TGTGCCAGCAGCCCCCAGGGGGGTAGCGGGGGGTCCTACAATGAGCAGTTCTTC
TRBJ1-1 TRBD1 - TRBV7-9 CASSLGQGTEAFF TGTGCCAGCAGTTTAGGACAGGGCACTGAAGCTTTCTTT
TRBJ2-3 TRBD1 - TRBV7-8 CASSFRQGRTDTQYF TGTGCCAGCAGCTTCCGACAGGGGCGCACAGATACGCAGTATTTT
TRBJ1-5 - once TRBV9 CASSQVPGKPQHF TGTGCCAGCAGCCAAGTACCGGGGAAGCCCCAGCATTTT
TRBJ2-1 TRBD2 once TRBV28 CASSRTSGRPEQFF TGTGCCAGCAGCCGAACTAGCGGGAGACCTGAGCAGTTCTTC
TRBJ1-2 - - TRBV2 CASSEGSDYGYTF TGTGCCAGCAGTGAAGGCAGTGACTATGGCTACACCTTC
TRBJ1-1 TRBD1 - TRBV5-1 CASSLWPERTGWGMNTEAFF TGCGCCAGCAGCTTGTGGCCAGAAAGGACAGGCTGGGGTATGAACACTGAAGCTTTCTTT
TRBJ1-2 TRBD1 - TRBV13 CASSDRDRRGVRF TGTGCCAGCAGCGACCGGGACAGGAGGGGAGTCCGCTTC
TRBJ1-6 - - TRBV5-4 CASSQGLYNSPLHF TGTGCCAGCAGCCAGGGACTATATAATTCACCCCTCCACTTT
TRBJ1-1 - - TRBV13 CASSLVMAGEAFF TGTGCCAGCAGCTTAGTGATGGCAGGGGAAGCTTTCTTT
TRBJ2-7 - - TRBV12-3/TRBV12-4 CASRIAQGEQYF TGTGCCAGCAGGATAGCTCAGGGCGAGCAGTACTTC
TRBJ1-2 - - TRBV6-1 CASSEAQTIYGYTF TGTGCCAGCAGTGAAGCACAGACCATCTATGGCTACACCTTC
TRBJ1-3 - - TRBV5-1 CASSLVGGTSGNTIYF TGCGCCAGCAGCTTGGTAGGGGGAACCTCTGGAAACACCATATATTTT
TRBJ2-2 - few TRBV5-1 CASSLNFPGTTNTGELFF TGCGCCAGCAGCTTGAACTTTCCCGGGACAACGAACACCGGGGAGCTGTTTTTT
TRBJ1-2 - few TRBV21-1 CASSREGGSSGNRLGGYTF TGTGCCAGCAGCCGCGAAGGGGGCTCATCCGGAAACCGCTTAGGCGGCTACACCTTC
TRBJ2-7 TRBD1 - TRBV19 CAAKGTGGSEQYF TGTGCCGCAAAAGGGACAGGGGGCTCCGAGCAGTACTTC